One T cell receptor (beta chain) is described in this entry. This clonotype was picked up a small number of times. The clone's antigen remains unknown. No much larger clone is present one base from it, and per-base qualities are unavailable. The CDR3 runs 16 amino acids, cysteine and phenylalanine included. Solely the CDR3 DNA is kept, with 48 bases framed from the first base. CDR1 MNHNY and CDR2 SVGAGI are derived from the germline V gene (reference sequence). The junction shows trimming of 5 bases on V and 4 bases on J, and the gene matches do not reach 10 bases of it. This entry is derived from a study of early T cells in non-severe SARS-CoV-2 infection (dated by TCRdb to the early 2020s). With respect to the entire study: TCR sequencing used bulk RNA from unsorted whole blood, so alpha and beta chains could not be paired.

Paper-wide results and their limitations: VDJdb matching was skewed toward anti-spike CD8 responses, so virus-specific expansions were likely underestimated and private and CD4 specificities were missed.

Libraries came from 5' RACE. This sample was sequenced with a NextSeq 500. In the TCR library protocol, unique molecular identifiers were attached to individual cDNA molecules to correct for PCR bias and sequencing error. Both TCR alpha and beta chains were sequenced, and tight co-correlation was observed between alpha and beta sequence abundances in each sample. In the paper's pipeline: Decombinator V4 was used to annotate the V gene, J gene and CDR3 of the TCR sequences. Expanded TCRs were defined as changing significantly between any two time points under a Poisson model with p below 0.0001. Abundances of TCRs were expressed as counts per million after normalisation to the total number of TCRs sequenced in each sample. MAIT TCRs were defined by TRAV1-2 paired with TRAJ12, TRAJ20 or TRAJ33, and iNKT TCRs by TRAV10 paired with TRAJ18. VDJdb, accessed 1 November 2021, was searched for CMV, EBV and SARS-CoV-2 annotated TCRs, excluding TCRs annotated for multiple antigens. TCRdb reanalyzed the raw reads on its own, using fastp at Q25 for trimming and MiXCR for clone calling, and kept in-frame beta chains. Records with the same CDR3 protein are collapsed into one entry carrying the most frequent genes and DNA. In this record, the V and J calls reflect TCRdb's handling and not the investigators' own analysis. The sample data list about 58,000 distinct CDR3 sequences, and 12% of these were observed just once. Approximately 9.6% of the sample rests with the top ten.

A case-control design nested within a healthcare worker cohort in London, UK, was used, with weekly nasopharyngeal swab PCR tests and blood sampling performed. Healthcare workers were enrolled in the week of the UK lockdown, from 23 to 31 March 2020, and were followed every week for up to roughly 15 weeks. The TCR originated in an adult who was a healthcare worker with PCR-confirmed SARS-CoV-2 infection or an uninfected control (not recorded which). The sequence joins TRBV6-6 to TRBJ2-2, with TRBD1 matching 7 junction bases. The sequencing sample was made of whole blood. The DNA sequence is TGTGCCAGCAGTGAACCAAAGACAGGGCCCACCGGGGAGCTGTTTTTT. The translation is CASSEPKTGPTGELFF.